The table lists the clone carrying this TCR beta chain with a count of one. Measured with immunoSEQ multiplex PCR; TCRdb has only the in-frame clones, and not every one. The sample yields approximately 53,000 clones, about 91% seen once. This specimen comes from a study of cytomegalovirus exposure and HLA in healthy donors. Unmatched junction bases numbered 12, after V lost 3 bases and J lost 3 bases. Per the germline V gene, CDR1 is LNHDA and CDR2 is SQIVND (reference sequence). The length of the CDR3 is 17 residues. Sequences were obtained from PBMCs. The clonotype was recovered from a young man in good health and CMV-seronegative. The chain carries TRBV19 and TRBJ2-3; 7 bases are shared with TRBD2. The CDR3 sequence is CASSIVLGGRGTDTQYF. The DNA of the CDR3 is TGTGCCAGTAGTATCGTATTAGGCGGGAGAGGGACAGATACGCAGTATTTT.